The 17 T cell receptor beta chains below all came from one sample that was sequenced in a study of regulatory T cells in long-lasting Graves disease. Time point noted: newly diagnosed GD, antithyroid drugs for less than 3 months. The TCR library was prepared using RNA isolated from PBMCs. iRepertoire HTBI primers and Arm-PCR of CDR3 regions built TCR beta libraries. TCRdb re-analysed the multiplex PCR reads in MiXCR, keeping a single row per CDR3 protein. The data contain 500,000 or so distinct CDR3 sequences, about a sixth of them singletons. This same sample was also part of a study on T cells in Graves' hyperthyroidism and ophthalmopathy.

Specimen: peripheral blood mononuclear cells (PBMCs), collected at new diagnosis, from a patient treated with antithyroid drugs. The receptors shown here come from a man aged 35-49 years with Graves disease.

This clonotype appeared many times. This rearrangement joins TRBV6-1 to TRBJ2-7, with TRBD1 identical over 7 bases. This CDR3 is 13 amino acids long. V trimming: 6 bases; J trimming: 2 bases; junction bases outside the gene matches: 4. CDR1 and CDR2 from the germline V gene are MNHNS and SASEGT. The CDR3 sequence is CASRPDRTYEQYF. As DNA, the CDR3 is TGTGCCAGCAGACCGGACAGGACCTACGAGCAGTACTTC.

The rearrangement uses TRBV19 and TRBJ1-1, with a tentative D call TRBD1 (5 bases). Germline CDR1 is LNHDA and CDR2 is SQIVND (reference sequence). V lost 7 bases to trimming and J lost 11 bases, with 14 bases between them. This CDR3 has 11 residues. CDR3 region: CASTRGLYAFF. In DNA form, the CDR3 reads TGTGCCAGTACAAGGGGACTCTACGCTTTCTTT.

This chain links TRBV27 with TRBJ1-1; D possibly corresponds to TRBD1 (6 bases). CDR3 size: 15 residues. Germline V lookup: CDR1 MNHEY, CDR2 SMNVEV (reference sequence). Trimming took 3 bases from V and 6 from J, leaving 17 bases between them. CDR3 sequence reads: CASSFCRGPGAEAFF. The CDR3 DNA is TGTGCCAGCAGTTTTTGTCGGGGGCCTGGGGCTGAAGCTTTCTTT.

This clonotype occurred many times. The V call is TRBV5-5, the J call TRBJ2-7; D call uncertain. The germline CDR1 and CDR2 sequences are SGHKS and YYEKEE (reference sequence). There are 14 residues in the CDR3. V lost 0 bases, J lost 3 bases, and 10 bases lay in between. Written as DNA, the CDR3 is TGTGCCAGCAGCTTGGCCTACTCGGGCTACGAGCAGTACTTC. Translating gives CASSLAYSGYEQYF.

In this sample, this clonotype turned up many times. The chain links TRBV9 to TRBJ1-4; TRBD1 matches at 8 bases. The CDR3 has 15 residues. Germline-derived CDR1 and CDR2 are SGDLS and YYNGEE. The V gene end was trimmed by 4 bases and the J gene end by 7 bases; junction bases not matched to a gene: 9. CDR3 amino acids: CASSPDGRGREKLFF. The CDR3 region has the DNA TGTGCCAGCAGCCCGGATGGCAGGGGGCGTGAAAAACTGTTTTTT.

This clonotype was observed many times. The V and J genes are TRBV10-3 and TRBJ1-5; possibly TRBD1 for D (5 bases). The CDR3 contains 11 residues. V lost 8 bases, J lost 5 bases, and 7 bases lay in between. Per the germline V gene, CDR1 is ENHRY and CDR2 is SYGVKD. The DNA of the CDR3 is TGTGCCATCGGGGACGATCAGCCCCAGCATTTT. This gives the protein CAIGDDQPQHF.

This clonotype was counted between two and nine times. The chain uses TRBV29-1 and TRBJ2-5; no clear D. V gave up 4 bases and J gave up 5 bases, with 11 bases separating them. Germline V gives CDR1 SQVTM, CDR2 ANQGSEA. The CDR3 is 12 residues long. The CDR3 sequence is CSVGVVVETQYF. The CDR3 bases are TGCAGCGTTGGGGTGGTTGTGGAGACCCAGTACTTC.

The V call is TRBV9, the J call TRBJ2-7, with TRBD1 matching over 12 bases. This CDR3 region has 14 residues. J was trimmed by 6 bases and V by 3 bases; bases with no gene match: 4. Per germline, CDR1 SGDLS and CDR2 YYNGEE. CDR3 region: CASSGRDRGREQYF. The CDR3 coding sequence is TGTGCCAGCAGCGGCCGGGACAGGGGGCGCGAGCAGTACTTC.

This clonotype showed up many times. The rearrangement uses TRBV2 and TRBJ2-1; D is ambiguous. Germline V CDR1 and CDR2: SNHLY, FYNNEI. Trimming removed 7 bases from V and 9 bases from J, with 16 bases in between. This CDR3 contains 13 residues. CDR3 coding DNA: TGTGCCAGCAATGGATTACGAGCTGTTGAGCAGTTCTTC. It specifies CASNGLRAVEQFF.

Only a few counts were recorded for this clonotype. The rearrangement links TRBV29-1 to TRBJ2-1; the match to TRBD2 covers 7 bases. This CDR3 has 13 residues. Germline loops: CDR1 SQVTM, CDR2 ANQGSEA. Trimming cost V 0 bases and J 4 bases; bases outside gene matches: 0. CDR3 DNA sequence: TGCAGCGTTGAAGAGCGGGGGTACAATGAGCAGTTCTTC. Encoded protein: CSVEERGYNEQFF.

Notes on this clonotype: It may be a read error: a sequence one base away is much more abundant. The V gene is TRBV28, the J gene TRBJ1-1; TRBD1 might be the D (5 bases). In germline, CDR1 is MDHEN, CDR2 SYDVKM. V was trimmed by 2 bases and J by 3 bases, leaving 22 bases between them. The CDR3 extends over 18 amino acids. The CDR3 is CASSLAGTFFHRDTEAFF. The CDR3 nucleotides read TGTGCCAGCAGTTTAGCGGGGACTTTCTTCCATCGGGACACTGAAGCTTTCTTT.

This clonotype appeared many times. The chain carries TRBV2 and TRBJ1-1, with no clear D. CDR1 and CDR2 from the germline V gene are SNHLY and FYNNEI. The CDR3 covers 12 residues. Trimming took 6 bases from V and 2 from J, leaving 7 bases between them. The CDR3 sequence: CASRQPNTEAFF. The CDR3, as DNA: TGTGCCAGCAGACAACCAAACACTGAAGCTTTCTTT.

This clonotype showed up many times. The chain has TRBV28 and TRBJ2-7; D perhaps matches TRBD2 (7 bases). This CDR3 comprises 15 residues. Germline CDR1 is MDHEN and CDR2 is SYDVKM. V was shortened by 3 bases and J by 7 bases, with 19 bases between the two germline ends. The CDR3 protein is CASSFGGGLRLEQYF. DNA for the CDR3: TGTGCCAGCAGTTTTGGAGGGGGACTACGTTTGGAGCAGTACTTC. The variable domain in full, with the rest retrieved from reference TRBV28 and TRBJ2-7, is DVKVTQSSRYLVKRTGEKVFLECVQDMDHENMFWYRQDPGLGLRLIYFSYDVKMKEKGDIPEGYSVSREKKERFSLILESASTNQTSMYLCASSFGGGLRLEQYFGPGTRLTVT.

V gene TRBV3-1 combines with J gene TRBJ1-1, with D tentatively TRBD1 (6 bases). The CDR3 totals 12 residues. CDR1 is LGHDT, CDR2 YNNKEL, per germline (reference sequence). The V gene lost 2 bases and the J gene lost 9 bases, with 10 bases spanning the gap. The CDR3 sequence is CASSQHGQKAFF. Written as DNA, the CDR3 is TGTGCCAGCAGCCAACATGGACAGAAAGCTTTCTTT. Full variable domain (outside the CDR3, taken from reference TRBV3-1 and TRBJ1-1): DTAVSQTPKYLVTQMGNDKSIKCEQNLGHDTMYWYKQDSKKFLKIMFSYNNKELIINETVPNRFSPKSPDKAHLNLHINSLELGDSAVYFCASSQHGQKAFFGQGTRLTVV.

The sample holds many counts of this clonotype. The V and J genes are TRBV24-1 and TRBJ2-5; D is unresolved. Trimming removed 0 bases at V and 1 base at J, with 14 bases between. Germline values: CDR1 KGHDR, CDR2 SFDVKD. The CDR3 spans 17 residues. The CDR3 bases are TGTGCCACCAGTGATTTGCCTCCTGTCCGACCCCAAGAGACCCAGTACTTC. This gives the protein CATSDLPPVRPQETQYF.

The chain carries TRBV10-3 and TRBJ1-5, with 7 bases aligning to TRBD1. V was pared by 4 bases and J by 2 bases, with 2 bases of the junction left unmatched. The CDR3 totals 14 residues. Germline CDR1 is ENHRY and CDR2 is SYGVKD. CDR3 sequence: CAISGGQGNQPQHF. The CDR3 region has the DNA TGTGCCATCAGTGGAGGACAGGGCAATCAGCCCCAGCATTTT.

This clonotype was counted between two and nine times. The gene calls are TRBV6-5 and TRBJ1-3; no clear D gene. The CDR3 loop spans 14 amino acids. Germline CDR1 MNHEY, CDR2 SVGAGI. The ends were cut back, 6 bases at V and 1 base at J, with 10 bases in the middle. The CDR3 region has the DNA TGTGCCAGCAGCTTCTCCAGTTCTGGAAACACCATATATTTT. Residues: CASSFSSSGNTIYF.